The text below deals with one TCR beta chain. How the authors handled the data: Cell counts per sample came from amplifying reference gene primers. This table comes from immunoSEQ multiplex PCR, and its TCRdb copy is limited to in-frame clones, with some not included. That table is the source of V, J and clone size, and D and trimming were worked out from the DNA. Of just under 80,000 clones in the sample, 80% to 85% were seen once. The sample belongs to a study of blood T cell repertoires in COVID-19. Study-wide background: Samples of COVID-19 (acute and convalescent) were obtained from the United States, Italy and Spain. PBMCs, B-cell-depleted T cells, or T cells provided the cDNA or gDNA that made up the material.

This receptor was identified in a woman in her sixties or seventies with acute or convalescent COVID-19. The source material was peripheral blood.

The DNA of the CDR3 is TGTGCCAGCAGCTTCCCCGGGGAGACCCAGTACTTC. This sequence encodes CASSFPGETQYF. The rearrangement joins TRBV7-6 to TRBJ2-5; D is uncertain. This CDR3 has 12 residues. Trimming pared 3 bases from V and 5 bases from J, leaving 7 bases between. Germline loops: CDR1 SGHVS, CDR2 FNYEAQ. The whole variable domain, remainder taken from reference TRBV7-6 and TRBJ2-5, is GAGVSQSPRYKVTKRGQDVALRCDPISGHVSLYWYRQALGQGPEFLTYFNYEAQQDKSGLPNDRFSAERPEGSISTLTIQRTEQRDSAMYRCASSFPGETQYFGPGTRLLVL.